The 10 T cell receptor beta chains given below trace back to one sample, sequenced in a study of technical replicates of blood from a few donors. Data came from immunoSEQ multiplex PCR; TCRdb stores just in-frame clones and leaves some out. This table has about 59,000 clones, approximately 97% appearing once. The specimen sequenced was T cells isolated from PBMCs. Every receptor here comes from a human donor in good health.

The gene calls are TRBV27 and TRBJ2-2, with D possibly matching TRBD2 (5 bases). Germline lookup yields CDR1 MNHEY and CDR2 SMNVEV (reference sequence). The CDR3 is made up of 18 amino acids. Between the trimmed V and J ends, which lost 0 bases and 4 bases, there was a span of 18 bases. The DNA of the CDR3 is TGTGCCAGCAGTTTATCCTCCCCGGGGTACAGTTCCACCGGGGAGCTGTTTTTT. Its translation is CASSLSSPGYSSTGELFF.

The rearrangement uses TRBV11-2 and TRBJ1-1, with D maybe TRBD1 (5 bases). Germline V gene sequence: CDR1 SGHAT, CDR2 FQNNGV. The CDR3 is 13 amino acids. Trimming took off 8 bases at V and 4 bases at J, with 14 bases between the two ends. CDR3 in amino acids: CASGPVQGTEAFF. The CDR3 nucleotides are TGTGCCAGCGGCCCAGTTCAGGGCACTGAAGCTTTCTTT.

The chain carries TRBV29-1 and TRBJ2-2; 8 bases match TRBD1. This CDR3 is built from 14 residues. V trimming: 4 bases; J trimming: 6 bases; junction bases outside the gene matches: 7. The germline V gene has CDR1 SQVTM and CDR2 ANQGSEA. This CDR3 reads CSVVGQGAAGELFF. CDR3 nucleotide sequence: TGCAGCGTTGTAGGGCAGGGGGCCGCCGGGGAGCTGTTTTTT.

The rearrangement joins TRBV5-1 to TRBJ1-2, with 7 bases matching TRBD1. CDR1 is SGHRS, CDR2 YFSETQ, per germline. V gave up 0 bases and J gave up 4 bases; unmatched junction bases: 9. There are 16 residues in the CDR3. CDR3 coding DNA: TGCGCCAGCAGCTTGGGTTCAGACAGGGACGTCTATGGCTACACCTTC. Translated, it gives CASSLGSDRDVYGYTF.

The V call is TRBV14, the J call TRBJ2-2; 7 bases line up with TRBD2. The V segment lost 4 bases and the J segment 5 bases; nucleotides outside the gene matches: 10. CDR1 and CDR2 (germline): SGHDN, FVKESK. CDR3 length: 16 residues. The CDR3 spells CASSRGSGYGTGELFF. CDR3 DNA sequence: TGTGCCAGCAGCCGCGGTAGCGGGTACGGTACCGGGGAGCTGTTTTTT. The full variable domain, its missing parts supplied by reference TRBV14 and TRBJ2-2, is EAGVTQFPSHSVIEKGQTVTLRCDPISGHDNLYWYRRVMGKEIKFLLHFVKESKQDESGMPNNRFLAERTGGTYSTLKVQPAELEDSGVYFCASSRGSGYGTGELFFGEGSRLTVL.

A word on this clone: One end of the junction fails to match germline, which may point to a read error. The chain employs TRBV20-1 and TRBJ2-7, with a tentative D call TRBD1 (6 bases). The CDR3 length is 11 residues. Germline V lookup: CDR1 DFQATT, CDR2 SNEGSKA (reference sequence). The CDR3: CSARGQDSLSF. The CDR3, as DNA: TGCAGTGCCCGAGGCCAGGACAGCCTCTCCTTC.

The chain couples TRBV27 to TRBJ2-7; 10 bases fit TRBD2. CDR3 size: 14 residues. Germline CDR1 is MNHEY and CDR2 is SMNVEV (reference sequence). With V trimmed by 3 bases and J by 4 bases, 3 bases remained unmatched. This CDR3 is CASSFSGGNYEQYF. The CDR3 DNA is TGTGCCAGCAGTTTTAGCGGGGGGAATTACGAGCAGTACTTC.

This chain uses TRBV29-1 with TRBJ2-7; TRBD1 aligns across 9 bases. Germline V CDR1 and CDR2: SQVTM, ANQGSEA. After removal of 2 bases from V and 5 bases from J, the junction contained 13 bases not matched to a gene. The CDR3 extends over 16 amino acids. CDR3 nucleotide sequence: TGCAGCGTTGAATTTCCCGGGACAGGGTTCATCAACGAGCAGTACTTC. This encodes CSVEFPGTGFINEQYF.

This sequence joins TRBV28 and TRBJ2-4; TRBD2 agrees at 11 bases. The CDR3 has 18 residues. The J segment lost 0 bases and the V segment lost 8 bases, leaving 12 bases of the junction unmatched. Germline assignment: CDR1 MDHEN and CDR2 SYDVKM. In DNA form, the CDR3 reads TGTGCCAGCGAGGGGACTAGCGGAGTTTCACTAGCCAAAAACATTCAGTACTTC. It yields the protein CASEGTSGVSLAKNIQYF.

The rearrangement joins TRBV11-3 to TRBJ2-2; a possible D gene is TRBD2 (6 bases). CDR3 length equals 13 residues. The germline V gene has CDR1 SGHNT and CDR2 YENEEA. V was cut by 5 bases and J by 3 bases, with 7 bases left in between. The CDR3 DNA sequence: TGTGCCAGCAGCCGGAGGGACACCGGGGAGCTGTTTTTT. The encoded protein is CASSRRDTGELFF.